One and the same sample provided the 10 T cell receptor beta chains below, sequenced in a study of CD8 T cells in Susac syndrome. Random-hexamer reverse transcription was applied to roughly 0.5 to 1 ug RNA. Via MiXCR, TCRdb re-called the immunoSEQ multiplex PCR reads, giving one row per CDR3 protein. The repertoire holds approximately 150,000 distinct CDR3 sequences, 80% to 85% seen once, with roughly 0.53% in the top ten. Material for sequencing was CD8+ T cells from PBMCs. Receptor source: a human donor with multiple sclerosis.

This clonotype was counted a single time. CDR3 in amino acids: CASSFLAGGGEQYV. The CDR3 nucleotides are TGTGCCAGCAGCTTTCTAGCGGGAGGCGGCGAGCAGTACGTC. The chain combines TRBV7-2 with TRBJ2-7; 11 nucleotides line up with TRBD2. V lost 3 bases and J lost 6; bases outside the gene matches: 4. Germline CDR1 and CDR2: SGHTA and FQGNSA. This CDR3 has 14 residues.

The chain combines TRBV7-9 with TRBJ2-1; no clear D. The V gene lost 8 bases and the J gene lost 1 base, with 9 bases spanning the gap. This CDR3 has 13 amino acids. Germline V gives CDR1 SEHNR, CDR2 FQNEAQ (reference sequence). The CDR3 loop reads CASFTESYNEQFF. The DNA for the CDR3 is TGTGCCAGCTTCACAGAGTCCTACAATGAGCAGTTCTTC.

The genes are TRBV7-9 and TRBJ2-1; D is perhaps TRBD2 (6 bases). Trimming took off 5 bases at V and 6 bases at J, with 17 bases between the two ends. Germline CDR1 reads SEHNR; CDR2 reads FQNEAQ (reference sequence). The CDR3 is made up of 15 amino acids. As DNA, the CDR3 is TGTGCCAGCAGCCCAGCGGAGGGCCCCTCCAATGAGCAGTTCTTC. It specifies CASSPAEGPSNEQFF.

The chain links TRBV19 to TRBJ2-7; D is uncertain. Germline V gives CDR1 LNHDA, CDR2 SQIVND (reference sequence). V was clipped by 5 bases and J by 4 bases, with 12 bases between them. The CDR3 is 13 amino acids. Here the CDR3 DNA reads TGTGCCAGTAGTTGGGCGTCTGGATACGAGCAGTACTTC. It is translated as CASSWASGYEQYF.

The V gene is TRBV20-1, the J gene TRBJ2-7; D call uncertain. The CDR3 runs 11 residues. CDR1 is DFQATT, CDR2 SNEGSKA, per germline (reference sequence). The CDR3 here is CVVGNGYEQYV. The CDR3 nucleotides read TGCGTCGTGGGGAATGGCTACGAGCAGTACGTC.

The gene calls are TRBV12-3 or TRBV12-4 and TRBJ2-3, with a weak D call TRBD2 (5 bases). The ends were cut back, 5 bases at V and 0 bases at J, with 9 bases in the middle. The CDR3 spans 14 residues. Here the CDR3 DNA reads TGTGCCAGCAGTGGCCTAGCTAGCACAGATACGCAGTATTTT. Amino acids: CASSGLASTDTQYF.

The chain carries TRBV7-9 and TRBJ2-1; TRBD2 matches 13 bases. Looked up from germline, CDR1 is SEHNR and CDR2 is FQNEAQ (reference sequence). The CDR3 has 15 amino acids. Unmatched junction bases numbered 5, after V lost 4 bases and J lost 8 bases. CDR3 loop: CASSSGLAGAHEQFF. As DNA, the CDR3 is TGTGCCAGCAGCTCCGGACTAGCGGGAGCCCATGAGCAGTTCTTC.

The rearrangement joins TRBV24-1 to TRBJ1-2; the match to TRBD1 covers 7 bases. Germline V gives CDR1 KGHDR, CDR2 SFDVKD. V lost 4 bases, J lost 7 bases, and 11 bases stayed unmatched. This CDR3 has 15 amino acids. The DNA for the CDR3 is TGTGCCACCAGTGACCCTATGACAGGGAACGGTGGCTACACCTTC. Amino acid sequence: CATSDPMTGNGGYTF.

The rearrangement joins TRBV9 to TRBJ2-3; D uncertain. The germline gives CDR1 SGDLS, CDR2 YYNGEE. V shed 1 base and J shed 0 bases, with 9 bases lying between them. The CDR3 has 15 residues. CDR3 sequence: CASSVMSGSTDTQYF. CDR3 sequence (DNA): TGTGCCAGCAGCGTAATGTCTGGGAGCACAGATACGCAGTATTTT. The full variable domain, its missing parts supplied by reference TRBV9 and TRBJ2-3, is DSGVTQTPKHLITATGQRVTLRCSPRSGDLSVYWYQQSLDQGLQFLIQYYNGEERAKGNILERFSAQQFPDLHSELNLSSLELGDSALYFCASSVMSGSTDTQYFGPGTRLTVL.

This clonotype occurred once. The V call is TRBV24-1, the J call TRBJ2-3; D gene unclear. The CDR3 totals 15 residues. V was shortened by 1 base and J by 2 bases, with 9 bases between the two germline ends. CDR1 KGHDR and CDR2 SFDVKD come from the germline V gene. CDR3 region: CATSDFKGSTDTQYF. The CDR3 coding sequence is TGTGCCACCAGTGATTTCAAGGGCTCCACAGATACGCAGTATTTT.